This entry features one TCR beta chain sequence. This entry is derived from a study of blood T cell repertoires in COVID-19. Study context: COVID-19 samples from acute and convalescent phases originated in the United States, Italy and Spain. T cells, B-cell-depleted T cells, or PBMCs provided the cDNA or gDNA that served as material.

Per the original methods: Estimation of nucleated cell counts relied on the amplification of reference gene primers. Only in-frame clones appear in the TCRdb table, and some are missing; sequencing was by immunoSEQ multiplex PCR. That table supplies the V and J calls and clone size; D and trimming were determined from the DNA. The sample consists of 150,000 to 200,000 clones, roughly 80% of them appearing once. Trimming removed 3 bases from V and 0 bases from J; junction bases left unmatched: 8. There are 17 residues in the CDR3. Germline V gene sequence: CDR1 SGHRS, CDR2 YFSETQ. The genes are TRBV5-1 and TRBJ1-1; 10 positions agree with TRBD1. This receptor was identified in a man between 65 and 80 years old with acute or convalescent COVID-19. What was sequenced was peripheral blood. The CDR3 loop reads CASSWDRGSVMNTEAFF. In DNA form, the CDR3 reads TGCGCCAGCAGCTGGGACAGGGGATCTGTAATGAACACTGAAGCTTTCTTT.